The present T cell receptor beta chain was sequenced within a study of T cells expressing NK-cell markers. Germline CDR1 reads SNHLY; CDR2 reads FYNNEI. This CDR3 region has 14 residues. UMIs accompanied the 5'RACE template switching by which TCR beta cDNA was made. TCRdb processed the 5' RACE reads again and assigns one entry to each CDR3 protein, with no DNA. This table lists a few hundred thousand distinct CDR3 sequences. The clonotype originates from a man aged 18-30 years in good health. The chain joins TRBV2 to TRBJ2-7; TCRdb's D gene call, TRBD2, goes unchecked for lack of DNA. Sequenced sample: blood T cells: a sorted CD56 or NKG2C T cell subset, CD4+ or CD8+ T cells, or bulk PBMC T cells (not recorded which). This CDR3 is CASSESSANYEQYF.